Following are 3 T cell receptor beta chains from one sample sequenced in a study of graft-versus-host responses after intestinal transplantation. These receptors lack a known antigen. Produced via immunoSEQ multiplex PCR; TCRdb's table is partial and in-frame only. The sample has about 120,000 clones; around nine tenths are singletons. Sequenced here: unstimulated CD4+ T cells sorted from spleen or lymph node cells, sampled before intestinal transplant. These receptors were obtained from a human donor who received an intestinal transplant.

This chain connects TRBV7-3 to TRBJ2-3; 10 bases align to TRBD2. CDR3 length: 17 residues. Looked up from germline, CDR1 is SGHTA and CDR2 is FQGTGA. V trimming: 5 bases; J trimming: 5 bases; junction bases outside the gene matches: 13. The CDR3 DNA reads TGTGCCAGCAGCCCCTCGATGAGCGGGAGGGCAGGAGATACGCAGTATTTT. Residues: CASSPSMSGRAGDTQYF.

The gene calls are TRBV6-5 and TRBJ1-1, with TRBD1 identical over 7 bases. The germline CDR1 and CDR2 sequences are MNHEY and SVGAGI. V dropped 8 bases and J dropped 4; count of bases not matched to a gene: 10. The CDR3 loop spans 14 amino acids. The CDR3 nucleotides are TGTGCCAGCGGGCGACAGGGCTCCCCCACTGAAGCTTTCTTT. This sequence encodes CASGRQGSPTEAFF.

The rearrangement links TRBV4-3 to TRBJ1-5, with TRBD1 identical over 9 bases. With V trimmed by 0 bases and J by 7 bases, 4 bases remained unmatched. The CDR3 spans 15 residues. Germline V CDR1 and CDR2: LGHNA, YSLEER. CDR3 sequence (DNA): TGCGCCAGCAGCCAAGAAACAGGGGGCAGGCAGCCCCAGCATTTT. Protein sequence: CASSQETGGRQPQHF.